The source of this T cell receptor (beta chain) is a study of blood T cell repertoires in COVID-19. Study as a whole: T cells, B-cell-depleted T cells, or PBMCs provided the cDNA or gDNA that served as material.

Profiled with immunoSEQ multiplex PCR; TCRdb holds only in-frame clones, not every one. The sample lists more than 40,000 clones, 70% to 90% seen once, with around 3.3% in the top ten. Participants were aged about 18 to 89 years from approximately 24 US areas. Participants had their cohort set by participant-reported clinical history. Germline loops: CDR1 ENHRY, CDR2 SYGVKD. The V end lost 8 bases, the J end lost 0 bases, and 14 bases lay between the germline ends. The CDR3 runs 14 residues. Source material: PBMCs or T cells enriched from blood (not recorded which). The chain employs TRBV10-3 and TRBJ2-7, with a tentative D call TRBD1 (6 bases). This TCR derives from a woman in her forties or fifties who had recovered from COVID-19. The CDR3 is CAIGAGEFSYEQYF. The CDR3 DNA sequence: TGTGCCATCGGTGCAGGGGAATTCTCCTACGAGCAGTACTTC.